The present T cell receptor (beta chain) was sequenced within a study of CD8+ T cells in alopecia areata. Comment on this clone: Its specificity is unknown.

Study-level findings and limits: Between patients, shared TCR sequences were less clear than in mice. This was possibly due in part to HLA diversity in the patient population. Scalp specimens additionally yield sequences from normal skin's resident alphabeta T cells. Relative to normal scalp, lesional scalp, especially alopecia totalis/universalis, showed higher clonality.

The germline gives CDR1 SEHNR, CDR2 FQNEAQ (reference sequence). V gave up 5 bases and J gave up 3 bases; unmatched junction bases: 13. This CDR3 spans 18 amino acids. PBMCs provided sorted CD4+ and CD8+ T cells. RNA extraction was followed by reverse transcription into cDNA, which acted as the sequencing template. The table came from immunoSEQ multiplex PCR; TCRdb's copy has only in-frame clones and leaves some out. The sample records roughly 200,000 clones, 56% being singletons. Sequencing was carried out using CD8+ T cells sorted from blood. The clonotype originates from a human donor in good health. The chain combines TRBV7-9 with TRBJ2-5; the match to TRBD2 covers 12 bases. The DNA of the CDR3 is TGTGCCAGCAGCCCATCCCTAGCGGGGGGGCCTTGGAAAGAGACCCAGTACTTC. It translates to CASSPSLAGGPWKETQYF.